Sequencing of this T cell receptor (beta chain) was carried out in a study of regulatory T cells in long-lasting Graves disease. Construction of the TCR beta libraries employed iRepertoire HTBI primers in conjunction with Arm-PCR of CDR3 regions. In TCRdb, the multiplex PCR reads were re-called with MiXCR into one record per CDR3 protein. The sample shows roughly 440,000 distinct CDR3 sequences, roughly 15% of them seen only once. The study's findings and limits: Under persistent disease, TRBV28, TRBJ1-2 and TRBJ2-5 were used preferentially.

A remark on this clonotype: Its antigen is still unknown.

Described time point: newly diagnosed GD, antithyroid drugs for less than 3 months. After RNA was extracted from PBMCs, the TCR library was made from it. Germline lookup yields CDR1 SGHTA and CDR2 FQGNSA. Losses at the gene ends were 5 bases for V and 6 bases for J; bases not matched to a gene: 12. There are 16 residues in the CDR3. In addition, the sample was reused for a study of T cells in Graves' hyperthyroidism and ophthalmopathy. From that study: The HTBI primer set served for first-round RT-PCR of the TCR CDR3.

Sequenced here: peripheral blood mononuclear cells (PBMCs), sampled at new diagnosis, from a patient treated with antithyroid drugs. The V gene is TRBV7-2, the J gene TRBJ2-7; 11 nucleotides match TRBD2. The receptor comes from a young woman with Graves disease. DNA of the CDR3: TGTGCCAGCAGCATTTCTAGCGGGAGGCCGGTTCTCGAGCAGTACTTC. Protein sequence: CASSISSGRPVLEQYF.